The 24 T cell receptor beta chains in this list originate from one sample, sequenced in a study of OX40 agonist ivuxolimab in advanced cancers. Sequenced by immunoSEQ multiplex PCR; TCRdb stores in-frame clones only, minus some. Of 44,000 or so clones listed, over 75% are singletons. The sample was CD4+ or CD8+ T cells sorted from blood, taken in a trial of the OX40 agonist ivuxolimab. The receptors were gathered from an adult with an advanced solid tumor such as melanoma, head and neck, liver or kidney cancer.

The CDR3 here is CASSLFVAEGIKLFF. CDR3 nucleotide sequence: TGTGCCAGCAGCTTATTTGTTGCAGAGGGCATAAAACTGTTTTTT. This sequence joins TRBV7-2 and TRBJ1-4; no definite D call. The germline V gene has CDR1 SGHTA and CDR2 FQGNSA. V lost 2 bases and J lost 10, with 17 bases in between. This CDR3 spans 15 amino acids.

The chain couples TRBV28 to TRBJ1-1; D gene uncertain. The V gene's germline CDR1 is MDHEN and CDR2 SYDVKM. Trimming took 3 bases from V and 1 from J, leaving 9 bases between them. The CDR3 spans 14 residues. DNA for the CDR3: TGTGCCAGCAGTTTGGAACAGCCGAACACTGAAGCTTTCTTT. Translating it yields CASSLEQPNTEAFF.

The gene calls are TRBV11-3 and TRBJ2-4; TRBD1 might be the D (6 bases). The germline CDR1 and CDR2 sequences are SGHNT and YENEEA. The CDR3 has 14 residues. Trimming shortened V by 5 bases and J by 8 bases, and 16 bases separated the two germline ends. CDR3 sequence reads: CASSAPWGQDIQYF. The CDR3 nucleotides are TGTGCCAGCAGCGCCCCGTGGGGGCAGGACATTCAGTACTTC.

This chain connects TRBV7-6 to TRBJ2-7; 10 bases line up with TRBD1. This CDR3 comprises 14 residues. With 1 base clipped from V and 9 bases from J, the junction kept 6 bases outside the gene matches. CDR1 and CDR2 (germline): SGHVS, FNYEAQ. The CDR3 loop reads CASSLGETGGGQYF. The CDR3 DNA reads as TGTGCCAGCAGCTTAGGAGAGACAGGGGGCGGGCAGTACTTC.

The rearrangement joins TRBV19 to TRBJ2-7, with 12 nucleotides matching TRBD2. CDR1 and CDR2 from the germline V gene are LNHDA and SQIVND (reference sequence). CDR3 length: 16 residues. Trimming took 4 bases from V and 2 from J; bases not matched to a gene: 6. CDR3 amino acids: CASSTGLAGHTYEQYF. In nucleotides, the CDR3 is TGTGCCAGTAGTACTGGACTAGCGGGGCATACCTACGAGCAGTACTTC.

This clone was found a few times. The chain links TRBV2 to TRBJ2-7; weak D call: TRBD2 (5 bases). Trimming cost V 7 bases and J 7 bases, with 17 bases left between them. Germline CDR1 reads SNHLY; CDR2 reads FYNNEI. The CDR3 runs to 13 residues. The CDR3 here is CASTRTVGGEQYF. For the CDR3, the DNA is TGTGCCAGCACCCGTACAGTCGGCGGGGAGCAGTACTTC.

The V and J genes are TRBV9 and TRBJ2-1, with D possibly being TRBD1 (5 bases). The length of the CDR3 is 15 residues. From germline, CDR1 is SGDLS and CDR2 YYNGEE. Trimming took 5 bases from V and 6 from J, leaving 18 bases between them. The CDR3 nucleotides read TGTGCCAGCAGTAACGACAGTCCTCGAGGCAATGAGCAGTTCTTC. Translated, it gives CASSNDSPRGNEQFF. The full variable domain, in which reference TRBV9 and TRBJ2-1 provide the parts outside the CDR3, is DSGVTQTPKHLITATGQRVTLRCSPRSGDLSVYWYQQSLDQGLQFLIQYYNGEERAKGNILERFSAQQFPDLHSELNLSSLELGDSALYFCASSNDSPRGNEQFFGPGTRLTVL.

The chain is built from TRBV28 and TRBJ1-6, with D perhaps matching TRBD1 (6 bases). The CDR3 is 14 amino acids. Germline CDR1 is MDHEN and CDR2 is SYDVKM. The ends were cut back, 5 bases at V and 8 bases at J, with 13 bases in the middle. The CDR3 is CASSPWTAHSPLHF. The CDR3 DNA is TGTGCCAGCAGTCCCTGGACAGCGCATTCACCCCTCCACTTT.

The rearrangement uses TRBV25-1 and TRBJ2-1; D not resolved. Germline CDR1 and CDR2: MGHDK and SYGVNS. The CDR3 is 11 amino acids. V lost 1 base and J lost 8, with 3 bases in between. CDR3 sequence (DNA): TGTGCCAGCAGTGAATTGGATGAGCAGTTCTTC. The encoded protein is CASSELDEQFF.

V gene TRBV13 combines with J gene TRBJ2-7; D ambiguous. Germline V gene sequence: CDR1 PRHDT, CDR2 FYEKMQ (reference sequence). V dropped 3 bases and J dropped 1 base, with 4 bases sitting between them. The CDR3 totals 12 residues. DNA of the CDR3: TGTGCCAGCAGCTTTCGTTCCTACGAGCAGTACTTC. Translation: CASSFRSYEQYF.

V gene TRBV7-2 combines with J gene TRBJ1-5, with a possible D match to TRBD1 (5 bases). Germline V CDR1 and CDR2: SGHTA, FQGNSA. Deletions cut 2 bases from V and 6 bases from J, with 11 bases between. The CDR3 runs to 14 residues. The chain's CDR3 is CASSLSGLSQPQHF. Written as DNA, the CDR3 is TGTGCCAGCAGCTTATCAGGGCTGAGTCAGCCCCAGCATTTT.

The chain joins TRBV5-4 to TRBJ1-4, with 7 bases that match TRBD1. The germline V gene has CDR1 SGHNT and CDR2 YYREEE (reference sequence). The V and J ends lost 5 bases and 2 bases, in that order; junction bases with no gene match: 6. The CDR3 length is 15 residues. CDR3 residues: CASRSDRDTNEKLFF. Here the CDR3 DNA reads TGTGCCAGCAGGTCCGACAGGGACACTAATGAAAAACTGTTTTTT.

The chain recombines TRBV27 with TRBJ2-7; 7 positions match TRBD2. Looked up from germline, CDR1 is MNHEY and CDR2 is SMNVEV (reference sequence). J lost 5 bases, V lost 4 bases, and 14 bases had no gene match. The CDR3 runs 16 residues. This chain's CDR3 is CASSSSGRLRGDEQYF. The DNA for the CDR3 is TGTGCCAGCAGTTCCTCCGGACGCCTTCGGGGGGACGAGCAGTACTTC.

The V gene is TRBV4-1, the J gene TRBJ1-3, with 7 nucleotides matching TRBD1. CDR3 length: 19 residues. Trimming took 2 bases from V and 0 from J; bases not matched to a gene: 13. Per germline, CDR1 MGHRA and CDR2 YSYEKL. The CDR3 nucleotides read TGCGCCAGCAGCCAACCAAGGGGGGGGACAGCATCCTCTGGAAACACCATATATTTT. Translated: CASSQPRGGTASSGNTIYF.

The chain combines TRBV14 with TRBJ2-7, with D unresolved. Germline assignment: CDR1 SGHDN and CDR2 FVKESK. V was trimmed by 1 base and J by 2 bases, leaving 9 bases between them. This CDR3 is built from 14 residues. In nucleotides, the CDR3 is TGTGCCAGCAGCCAAGGACTTGAGGCCTACGAGCAGTACTTC. Its protein product is CASSQGLEAYEQYF. Using reference TRBV14 and TRBJ2-7 for the parts outside the CDR3, the full variable domain is EAGVTQFPSHSVIEKGQTVTLRCDPISGHDNLYWYRRVMGKEIKFLLHFVKESKQDESGMPNNRFLAERTGGTYSTLKVQPAELEDSGVYFCASSQGLEAYEQYFGPGTRLTVT.

CDR3 residues: CASSLALGNEQFF. The CDR3, as DNA: TGTGCCAGCAGCTTAGCGCTCGGGAATGAGCAGTTCTTC. The chain carries TRBV7-6 and TRBJ2-1; D unresolved. Per the germline V gene, CDR1 is SGHVS and CDR2 is FNYEAQ. Trimming cost V 0 bases and J 7 bases, with 7 bases left between them. This CDR3 has 13 amino acids.

The gene calls are TRBV11-3 and TRBJ2-7; D may be TRBD1 or TRBD2 (5 bases each). The germline V and J ends were trimmed by 5 bases and 7 bases, with 18 bases remaining between them. The CDR3 is made up of 14 amino acids. CDR1 is SGHNT and CDR2 is YENEEA in the germline V gene. The CDR3 loop is CASSQAPNWGEQYF. CDR3 nucleotide sequence: TGTGCCAGCAGCCAGGCCCCTAACTGGGGGGAGCAGTACTTC.

This clone showed up just once. The chain couples TRBV7-2 to TRBJ1-2; no firm D call. V shed 5 bases and J shed 4 bases, with 14 bases lying between them. Germline V gene lookup returns CDR1 SGHTA and CDR2 FQGNSA. The CDR3 contains 14 residues. For the CDR3, the DNA is TGTGCCAGCAGCCCGAGGGAAACCGGCTATGGCTACACCTTC. It specifies CASSPRETGYGYTF.

The V gene is TRBV7-9, the J gene TRBJ2-1; D remains unclear. CDR1 SEHNR and CDR2 FQNEAQ come from the germline V gene (reference sequence). CDR3 length: 15 amino acids. V dropped 5 bases and J dropped 9 bases, with 20 bases sitting between them. CDR3 nucleotides: TGTGCCAGCAGCCCCATTGGCGAACCGCTGGGTGAGCAGTTCTTC. Translation gives CASSPIGEPLGEQFF.

The rearrangement uses TRBV5-4 and TRBJ2-3, with 10 bases identical to TRBD1. V lost 4 bases and J lost 2; bases outside the gene matches: 4. Germline CDR1 and CDR2: SGHNT and YYREEE (reference sequence). This CDR3 spans 15 amino acids. CDR3 region: CASSETGGTTDTQYF. The CDR3 bases are TGTGCCAGCAGCGAGACAGGGGGCACCACAGATACGCAGTATTTT.

The genes are TRBV7-2 and TRBJ1-5, with no clear D. CDR1 and CDR2 from the germline V gene are SGHTA and FQGNSA. V lost 5 bases to trimming and J lost 4 bases, with 18 bases between them. CDR3 length: 16 amino acids. CDR3 region: CASSPHSPRGNQPQHF. The CDR3, as DNA: TGTGCCAGCAGCCCCCACAGCCCCCGGGGAAATCAGCCCCAGCATTTT.

In its sample, this clone is medium-sized. The chain combines TRBV19 with TRBJ1-2; TRBD1 is a possible D gene (5 bases). The CDR3 is made up of 12 amino acids. V gave up 6 bases and J gave up 4 bases, with 9 bases separating them. Germline CDR1 LNHDA, CDR2 SQIVND (reference sequence). CDR3 region: CASRSQGYGYTF. CDR3 DNA: TGTGCCAGTAGAAGCCAGGGCTATGGCTACACCTTC.

The chain couples TRBV28 to TRBJ2-6; D gene uncertain. The CDR3 consists of 16 residues. Germline CDR1 and CDR2: MDHEN and SYDVKM. V was pared by 2 bases and J by 1 base, with 9 bases between. This chain's CDR3 is CASSLGVGSGANVLTF. CDR3 nucleotide sequence: TGTGCCAGCAGTTTAGGGGTGGGGTCTGGGGCCAACGTCCTGACTTTC.

Regarding this clone: Sequence at one end of the junction differs from germline and may be a read error. The CDR3 DNA sequence: TGCGCCAGCAGCCAAGACGCTAGGGGGTTTTACAATGAGCAGTTCTTC. Protein: CASSQDARGFYNEQFF. The chain couples TRBV5-4 to TRBJ2-1; D possibly corresponds to TRBD1 (6 bases). CDR3 size: 16 residues. In germline, CDR1 is SGHNT, CDR2 YYREEE (reference sequence).